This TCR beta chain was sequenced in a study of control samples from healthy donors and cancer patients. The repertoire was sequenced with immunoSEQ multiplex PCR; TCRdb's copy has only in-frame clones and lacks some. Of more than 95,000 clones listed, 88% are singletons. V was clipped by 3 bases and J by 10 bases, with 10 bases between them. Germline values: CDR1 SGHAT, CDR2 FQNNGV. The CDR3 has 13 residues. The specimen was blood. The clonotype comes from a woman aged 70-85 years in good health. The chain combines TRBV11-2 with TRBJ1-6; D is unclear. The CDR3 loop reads CASSLGRTSPLHF. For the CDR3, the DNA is TGTGCCAGCAGCTTGGGAAGGACCTCACCCCTCCACTTT.